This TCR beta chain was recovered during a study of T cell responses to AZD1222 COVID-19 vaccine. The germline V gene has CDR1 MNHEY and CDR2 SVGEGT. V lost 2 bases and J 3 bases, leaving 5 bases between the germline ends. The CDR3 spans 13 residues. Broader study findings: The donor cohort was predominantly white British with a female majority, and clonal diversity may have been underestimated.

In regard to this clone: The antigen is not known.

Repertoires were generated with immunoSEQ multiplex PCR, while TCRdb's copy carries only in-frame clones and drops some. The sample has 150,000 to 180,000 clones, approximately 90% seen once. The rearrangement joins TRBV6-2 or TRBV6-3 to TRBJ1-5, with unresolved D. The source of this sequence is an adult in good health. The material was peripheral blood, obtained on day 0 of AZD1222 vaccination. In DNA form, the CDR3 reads TGTGCCAGCAGTTACACTGACAATCAGCCCCAGCATTTT. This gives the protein CASSYTDNQPQHF.